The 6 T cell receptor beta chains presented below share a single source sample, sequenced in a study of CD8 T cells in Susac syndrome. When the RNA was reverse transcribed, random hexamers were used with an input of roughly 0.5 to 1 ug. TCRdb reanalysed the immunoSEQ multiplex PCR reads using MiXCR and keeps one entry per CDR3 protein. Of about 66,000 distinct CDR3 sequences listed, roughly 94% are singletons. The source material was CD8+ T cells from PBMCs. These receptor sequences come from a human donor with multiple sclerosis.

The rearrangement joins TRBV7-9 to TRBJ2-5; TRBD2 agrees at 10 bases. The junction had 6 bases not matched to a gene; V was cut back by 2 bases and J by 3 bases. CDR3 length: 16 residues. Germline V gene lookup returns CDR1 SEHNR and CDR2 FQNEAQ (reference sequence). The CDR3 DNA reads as TGTGCCAGCAGCTTATCGCTAGCGGGGGCTAAAGAGACCCAGTACTTC. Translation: CASSLSLAGAKETQYF. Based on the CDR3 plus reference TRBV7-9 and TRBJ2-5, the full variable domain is DTGVSQNPRHKITKRGQNVTFRCDPISEHNRLYWYRQTLGQGPEFLTYFQNEAQLEKSRLLSDRFSAERPKGSFSTLEIQRTEQGDSAMYLCASSLSLAGAKETQYFGPGTRLLVL.

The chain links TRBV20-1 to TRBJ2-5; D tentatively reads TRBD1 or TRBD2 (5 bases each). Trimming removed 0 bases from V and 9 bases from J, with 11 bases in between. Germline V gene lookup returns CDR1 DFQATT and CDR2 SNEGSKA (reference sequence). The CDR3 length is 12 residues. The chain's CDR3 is CSARDSGTAQYF. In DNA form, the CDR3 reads TGCAGTGCTAGAGATTCCGGGACGGCCCAGTACTTC.

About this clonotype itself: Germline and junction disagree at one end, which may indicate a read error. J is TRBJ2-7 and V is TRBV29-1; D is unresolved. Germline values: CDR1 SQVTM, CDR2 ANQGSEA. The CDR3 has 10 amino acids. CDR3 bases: TGCAACGTTGAGTTGGGCGAGCAGTACTTC. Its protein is CNVELGEQYF.

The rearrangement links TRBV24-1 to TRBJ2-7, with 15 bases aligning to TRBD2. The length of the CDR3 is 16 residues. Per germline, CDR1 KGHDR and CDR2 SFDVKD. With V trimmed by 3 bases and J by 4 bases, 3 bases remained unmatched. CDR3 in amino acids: CATSDGTSGRPYEQYF. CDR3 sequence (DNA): TGTGCCACCAGTGATGGGACTAGCGGGAGGCCTTACGAGCAGTACTTC.

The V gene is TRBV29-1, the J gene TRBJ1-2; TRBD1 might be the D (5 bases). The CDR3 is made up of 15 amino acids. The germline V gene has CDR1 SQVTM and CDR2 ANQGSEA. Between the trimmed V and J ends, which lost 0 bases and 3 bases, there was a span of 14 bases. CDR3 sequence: CSVEDQGGGDYGYTF. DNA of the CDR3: TGCAGCGTTGAAGATCAGGGCGGGGGTGACTATGGCTACACCTTC.

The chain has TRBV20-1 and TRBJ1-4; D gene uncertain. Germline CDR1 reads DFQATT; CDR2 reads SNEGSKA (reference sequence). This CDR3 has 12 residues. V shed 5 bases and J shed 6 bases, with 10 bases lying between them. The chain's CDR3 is CSARYTDEKLFF. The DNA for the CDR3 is TGCAGTGCTCGCTATACTGATGAAAAACTGTTTTTT.